This TCR beta chain was retrieved from a study of PD-1 blockade in classical Hodgkin lymphoma. This sample's time point: cycle 4 day 1 (C4D1), after more than five weeks of nivolumab. The patients all showed relapse after autologous stem cell transplantation, while their brentuximab vedotin exposure varied. Classifying best responses yielded complete response, partial response or progressive disease. The length of the CDR3 is 15 residues. Trimming cost V 4 bases and J 4 bases, with 13 bases left between them. Germline lookup yields CDR1 MNHNS and CDR2 SASEGT. Data came from immunoSEQ multiplex PCR; TCRdb stores just in-frame clones and leaves some out. Of approximately 38,000 clones listed, about three quarters are singletons.

This specimen consisted of peripheral blood mononuclear cells (PBMCs), obtained before the fourth cycle of nivolumab. The J gene is TRBJ1-4, the V gene TRBV6-1, with D tentatively TRBD1 (5 bases). This TCR was sampled from a human donor with classical Hodgkin lymphoma. The CDR3 protein is CASSALGGYNEKLFF. The CDR3 DNA reads TGTGCCAGCAGTGCCTTGGGGGGTTATAATGAAAAACTGTTTTTT.